These 6 T cell receptor beta chains were sequenced from one sample in a study of long-term antiretroviral therapy in people with HIV. At survey level, the immunoSEQ assay was run in its v3.0 version. Produced via immunoSEQ multiplex PCR; TCRdb's table is partial and in-frame only. Altogether about 28,000 clones are present, about 93% being singletons, with the ten largest covering about 9.4%. The sample in question was unsorted PBMCs, obtained 6.2 years after starting antiretroviral therapy. These receptors were collected from a man aged 35 to 55 with HIV.

This chain links TRBV5-5 with TRBJ2-2; TRBD2 might be the D (6 bases). Germline assignment: CDR1 SGHKS and CDR2 YYEKEE (reference sequence). The CDR3 has 16 residues. The V end lost 2 bases, the J end lost 0 bases, and 11 bases lay between the germline ends. CDR3 nucleotides: TGTGCCAGCAGCTTAACGGGACTGCCGAACACCGGGGAGCTGTTTTTT. Translating gives CASSLTGLPNTGELFF.

The rearrangement uses TRBV4-3 and TRBJ2-1, with TRBD2 matching over 9 bases. This CDR3 is 16 amino acids long. V lost 5 bases, J lost 5 bases, and 10 bases stayed unmatched. The V gene's germline CDR1 is LGHNA and CDR2 YSLEER. The CDR3 bases are TGCGCCAGCAGCGGGGGGGCTAGCGGGACCGACAATGAGCAGTTCTTC. Its translation is CASSGGASGTDNEQFF.

The chain couples TRBV10-3 to TRBJ2-2; 14 nucleotides align to TRBD2. This CDR3 has 16 amino acids. The germline gives CDR1 ENHRY, CDR2 SYGVKD. J gave up 6 bases and V 6 bases, and 6 bases lay outside the gene matches. The DNA of the CDR3 is TGTGCCATCAGAAGGACTAGCGGGAGGTCCTCCGGGGAGCTGTTTTTT. Protein sequence: CAIRRTSGRSSGELFF.

A single count supports this clone. The chain employs TRBV5-4 and TRBJ2-1; no firm D call. The length of the CDR3 is 13 residues. Germline V CDR1 and CDR2: SGHNT, YYREEE (reference sequence). Between the trimmed V and J ends, which lost 4 bases and 8 bases, there was a span of 13 bases. CDR3 bases: TGTGCCAGCAGCAGCGTCCTAGACGATGAGCAGTTCTTC. Residues: CASSSVLDDEQFF.

The CDR3, as DNA: TGCGCCAGCAGTCCAGGGGCCCCCTACGAGCAGTACTTC. As protein: CASSPGAPYEQYF. The V call is TRBV10-2, the J call TRBJ2-7, with a tentative D call TRBD1 (6 bases). The germline V gene has CDR1 WSHSY and CDR2 SAAADI. The CDR3 has 13 residues. The V and J ends lost 5 bases and 2 bases respectively, with 10 bases between them.

This chain links TRBV5-5 with TRBJ2-5; perhaps TRBD2 as D (5 bases). Germline assignment: CDR1 SGHKS and CDR2 YYEKEE (reference sequence). The CDR3 loop spans 16 amino acids. Trimming took off 0 bases at V and 7 bases at J, with 19 bases between the two ends. The CDR3 here is CASSLGPAELPRTQYF. CDR3 DNA: TGTGCCAGCAGCTTGGGTCCAGCGGAACTCCCCAGGACCCAGTACTTC.